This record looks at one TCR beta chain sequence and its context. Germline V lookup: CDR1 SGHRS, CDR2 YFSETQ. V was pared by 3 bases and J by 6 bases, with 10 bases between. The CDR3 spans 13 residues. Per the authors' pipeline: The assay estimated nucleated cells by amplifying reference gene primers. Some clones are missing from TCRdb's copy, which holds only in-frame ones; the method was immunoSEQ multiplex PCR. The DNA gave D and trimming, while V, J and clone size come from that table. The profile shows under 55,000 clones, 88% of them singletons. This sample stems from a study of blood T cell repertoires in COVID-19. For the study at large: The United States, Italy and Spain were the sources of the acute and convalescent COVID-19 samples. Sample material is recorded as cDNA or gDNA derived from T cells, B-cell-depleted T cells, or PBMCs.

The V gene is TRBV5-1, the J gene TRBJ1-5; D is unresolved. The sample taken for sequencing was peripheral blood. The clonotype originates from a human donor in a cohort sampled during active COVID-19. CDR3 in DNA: TGCGCCAGCAGCTCCGGGATGGGTCAGCCCCAGCATTTT. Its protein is CASSSGMGQPQHF.